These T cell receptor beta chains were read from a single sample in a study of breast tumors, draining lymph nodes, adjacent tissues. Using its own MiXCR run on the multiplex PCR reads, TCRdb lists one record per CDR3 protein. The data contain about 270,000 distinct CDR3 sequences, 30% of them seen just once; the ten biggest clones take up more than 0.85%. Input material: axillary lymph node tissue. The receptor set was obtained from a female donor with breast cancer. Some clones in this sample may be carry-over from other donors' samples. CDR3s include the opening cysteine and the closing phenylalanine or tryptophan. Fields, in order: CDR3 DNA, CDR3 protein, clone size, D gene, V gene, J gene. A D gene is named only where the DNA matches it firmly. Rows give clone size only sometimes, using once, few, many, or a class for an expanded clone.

cdr3_nt: TGTGCCAGCGCCCTGGGGGGAGGACAGAGCTACGAGCAGTACTTC
cdr3_aa: CASALGGGQSYEQYF
clone_size: once
d_call: .
v_call: TRBV7-3
j_call: TRBJ2-7

cdr3_nt: TGTGCCAGCAGCTTGTCCAGAGACCCCCACAATGAGCAGTTCTTC
cdr3_aa: CASSLSRDPHNEQFF
clone_size: .
d_call: .
v_call: TRBV11-3
j_call: TRBJ2-1

cdr3_nt: TGCGCCAGCAGATCGGGAGGCGAGCAGTTCTTC
cdr3_aa: CASRSGGEQFF
clone_size: many
d_call: TRBD2
v_call: TRBV5-1
j_call: TRBJ2-1

cdr3_nt: TGTGCCAGCAGCCGAGGACTAGCGGGATTGGAAGAGCAGTACTTC
cdr3_aa: CASSRGLAGLEEQYF
clone_size: many
d_call: TRBD2
v_call: TRBV4-2
j_call: TRBJ2-7

cdr3_nt: TGCAGTGCTACCACTAATGAAGCTTTCTTT
cdr3_aa: CSATTNEAFF
clone_size: few
d_call: .
v_call: TRBV20-1
j_call: TRBJ1-1

cdr3_nt: TGTGCCAGCTCACCAATGGACAGCTCTGGAAACACCTTC
cdr3_aa: CASSPMDSSGNTF
clone_size: .
d_call: .
v_call: TRBV18
j_call: TRBJ1-2

cdr3_nt: TGTGCCAGCAACCGAGACAGGTCGGAGACCCAGTACTTC
cdr3_aa: CASNRDRSETQYF
clone_size: many
d_call: .
v_call: TRBV2
j_call: TRBJ2-5

cdr3_nt: TGTGCCAGTAGCCGTCCCGGCGAGCCCTCGGAGACCCAGTACTTC
cdr3_aa: CASSRPGEPSETQYF
clone_size: many
d_call: .
v_call: TRBV19
j_call: TRBJ2-5

cdr3_nt: TGCAGCGTTAGGACAGCGGACGGGGAGCTGTTTTTT
cdr3_aa: CSVRTADGELFF
clone_size: .
d_call: .
v_call: TRBV29-1
j_call: TRBJ2-2

cdr3_nt: TGCGCCAGCAGTGGACTAGCGGGAGTTTACGAGCAGTACTTC
cdr3_aa: CASSGLAGVYEQYF
clone_size: many
d_call: TRBD2
v_call: TRBV5-1
j_call: TRBJ2-7

cdr3_nt: TGTGCCAGCAGCTTAAATCCGGGACAGGCGAGAGAGCAGTACTTC
cdr3_aa: CASSLNPGQAREQYF
clone_size: many
d_call: TRBD1
v_call: TRBV11-2
j_call: TRBJ2-7

cdr3_nt: TGTGCCAGCAGCTCCGTCGGGGGCCAGGGCACTGAAGCTTTCTTT
cdr3_aa: CASSSVGGQGTEAFF
clone_size: few
d_call: .
v_call: TRBV7-9
j_call: TRBJ1-1

cdr3_nt: TGTGCCAGCAGTGAGCAGAAGGGCGGGGAGCTGTTTTTT
cdr3_aa: CASSEQKGGELFF
clone_size: many
d_call: .
v_call: TRBV6-4
j_call: TRBJ2-2

cdr3_nt: TGTGCCAGCAACTTATCGGAGGGGAGAGGGGAGACCCAGCACTTC
cdr3_aa: CASNLSEGRGETQHF
clone_size: .
d_call: .
v_call: TRBV7-2
j_call: TRBJ2-5

cdr3_nt: TGTGCCATCAGTGATGGACGGGAAGAGACCCAGTACTTC
cdr3_aa: CAISDGREETQYF
clone_size: many
d_call: .
v_call: TRBV10-3
j_call: TRBJ2-5

cdr3_nt: TGTGCCAGCACCTCCGTTTCCGGGAGTAGTTACAATGAGCAGTTCTTC
cdr3_aa: CASTSVSGSSYNEQFF
clone_size: .
d_call: .
v_call: TRBV25-1
j_call: TRBJ2-1

cdr3_nt: TGTGCCTGGAGGACCCATTTATTAGATACGCAGTATTTT
cdr3_aa: CAWRTHLLDTQYF
clone_size: .
d_call: .
v_call: TRBV30
j_call: TRBJ2-3

cdr3_nt: TGTGCCAGCAGTCGGAGCGGGAGCACCACCGGGGAGCTGTTTTTT
cdr3_aa: CASSRSGSTTGELFF
clone_size: .
d_call: TRBD2
v_call: TRBV27
j_call: TRBJ2-2

cdr3_nt: TGTGCCAGCAATTTGGGCGGGCTGATAGAGACCCAGTACTTC
cdr3_aa: CASNLGGLIETQYF
clone_size: .
d_call: .
v_call: TRBV12-3/TRBV12-4
j_call: TRBJ2-5

cdr3_nt: TGCAGCGTAGCTACAGGGGGGAATTCACCCCTCCACTTT
cdr3_aa: CSVATGGNSPLHF
clone_size: many
d_call: TRBD1
v_call: TRBV29-1
j_call: TRBJ1-6

cdr3_nt: TGCAGCGCCGGGACAGGGGTATATGGCTACACCTTC
cdr3_aa: CSAGTGVYGYTF
clone_size: many
d_call: TRBD1
v_call: TRBV29-1
j_call: TRBJ1-2

cdr3_nt: TGCAGTGCCCCGGGACCCTACACAGATACGCAGTATTTT
cdr3_aa: CSAPGPYTDTQYF
clone_size: many
d_call: .
v_call: TRBV20-1
j_call: TRBJ2-3

cdr3_nt: TGTGCCAGCAGTGAGCAGGGGGGTAAAGAGACCCAGTACTTC
cdr3_aa: CASSEQGGKETQYF
clone_size: .
d_call: .
v_call: TRBV2
j_call: TRBJ2-5